This TCR beta chain comes out of a study of graft-versus-host responses after intestinal transplantation. Study context: The transplants performed in recipients were multivisceral, liver-intestinal, or isolated intestinal. Anti-thymocyte globulin induction, then tacrolimus and steroids for about 3 years, went to all recipients.

CDR3 length: 16 amino acids. J was trimmed by 4 bases and V by 4 bases; bases with no gene match: 9. Germline V CDR1 and CDR2: SGDLS, YYNGEE. Clones were sequenced by immunoSEQ multiplex PCR, and TCRdb holds only the in-frame ones, with some missing. The table has 90,000 to 150,000 clones, approximately 95% seen once; the top ten hold roughly 3.5%. The count of this clone is one. Its antigen is still unknown. Study-level findings and limits: With peak circulating GvH clone levels came an association with early post-transplant HvG declines.

The sample consisted of unstimulated CD8+ T cells sorted from spleen or lymph node cells, taken before intestinal transplant. The V and J genes are TRBV9 and TRBJ2-3, with 10 bases aligning to TRBD2. The clonotype originates from a human donor who received an intestinal transplant. The CDR3, as DNA: TGTGCCAGCAGCCCGGAGCTAGCGGGAGAACCAGATACGCAGTATTTT. It translates to CASSPELAGEPDTQYF.